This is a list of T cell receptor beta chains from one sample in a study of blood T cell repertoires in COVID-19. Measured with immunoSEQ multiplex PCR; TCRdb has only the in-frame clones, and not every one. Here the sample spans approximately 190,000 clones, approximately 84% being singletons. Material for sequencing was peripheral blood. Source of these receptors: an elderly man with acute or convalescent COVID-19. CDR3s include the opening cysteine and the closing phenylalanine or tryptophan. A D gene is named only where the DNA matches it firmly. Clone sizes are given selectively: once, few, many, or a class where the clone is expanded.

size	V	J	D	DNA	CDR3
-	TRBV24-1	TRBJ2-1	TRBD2	TGTGCCACCAGTGATTACGGGACTAGCGGGAGGTCCAGAAACAATGAGCAGTTCTTC	CATSDYGTSGRSRNNEQFF
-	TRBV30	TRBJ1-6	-	TGTGCCTGGAGTGTACGGCGGGCAGCGAGCTCCTATAATTCACCCCTCCACTTT	CAWSVRRAASSYNSPLHF
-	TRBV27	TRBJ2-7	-	TGTGCCAGCAGTTTAGATGGGGCAGTTACCTACGAGCAGTACTTC	CASSLDGAVTYEQYF
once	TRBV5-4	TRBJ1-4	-	TGTGCCAGCAGCCGGGATATTCATGAAAAACTGTTTTTT	CASSRDIHEKLFF
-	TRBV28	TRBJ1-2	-	TGTGCCAGCAGCCCCTCCGGGAATCTCTATGGCTACACCTTC	CASSPSGNLYGYTF
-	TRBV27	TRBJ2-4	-	TGTGCCAGCGGGGCGCTTTATAGTTCCAAAAACATTCAGTACTTC	CASGALYSSKNIQYF
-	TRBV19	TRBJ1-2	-	TGTGCCAGTAGTATAGGGGCCGGGGGAGGCTACACCTTC	CASSIGAGGGYTF
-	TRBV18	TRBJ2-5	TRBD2	TGTGCCAGCTCACCACAGGCTAGCGGGTCCCAAGAGACCCAGTACTTC	CASSPQASGSQETQYF
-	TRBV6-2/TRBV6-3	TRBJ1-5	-	TGTGCCAGCAGTTACTCGGGCGGGGCGAGCAAGCAGCCCCAGCATTTT	CASSYSGGASKQPQHF
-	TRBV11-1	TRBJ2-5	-	TGTGCCAGCAGCCTCCAGCCTTCTGCGGGGACCCAGTACTTC	CASSLQPSAGTQYF
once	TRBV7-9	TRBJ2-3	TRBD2	TGTGCCAGCAGCTTGTCGACTAGCTTAGATACGCAGTATTTT	CASSLSTSLDTQYF
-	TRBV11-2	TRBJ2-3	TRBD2	TGTGCCAGCAGCAACCTCGGGAGGGGCTCTAGCACAGATACGCAGTATTTT	CASSNLGRGSSTDTQYF
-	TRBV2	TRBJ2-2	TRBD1	TGTGCCAGCAGACGTCGACAGGGGCCCAACACCGGGGAGCTGTTTTTT	CASRRRQGPNTGELFF
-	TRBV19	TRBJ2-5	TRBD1	TGTGCCAGTAGTCCAGGACAGGGGGCGCGGGAGACCCAGTACTTC	CASSPGQGARETQYF
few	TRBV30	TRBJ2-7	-	TGTGCCTGGAGTCCGGGTCAGGGGAGCTACGAGCAGTACTTC	CAWSPGQGSYEQYF
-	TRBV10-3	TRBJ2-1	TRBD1	TGTGCCATCAGTGAGTTGGAAGGCAGGGGGAGAAATGAGCAGTTCTTC	CAISELEGRGRNEQFF
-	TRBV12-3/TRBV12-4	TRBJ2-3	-	TGTGCCAGCAGTTTAGCGCTACAGGCTACGCAGTATTTT	CASSLALQATQYF
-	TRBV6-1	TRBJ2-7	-	TGTGCCAGCAGTGATGGTACTCCCTACGAGCAGTACTTC	CASSDGTPYEQYF
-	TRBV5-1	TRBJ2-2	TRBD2	TGCGCCAGCAGCTTAGGGACTAGCACCGGGGAGCTGTTTTTT	CASSLGTSTGELFF
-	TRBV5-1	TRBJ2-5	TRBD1	TGCGCCAGCAGCTTGACAGGGGGCCAGGGGGCCCAGTACTTC	CASSLTGGQGAQYF
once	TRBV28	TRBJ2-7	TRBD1	TGTGCCAGCTGGACGTTAGGGACAGGCATCGAGCAGTACTTC	CASWTLGTGIEQYF
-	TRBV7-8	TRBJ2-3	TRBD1	TGTGCCAGCAGCTCAAACAGGGGCGGCACAGATACGCAGTATTTT	CASSSNRGGTDTQYF
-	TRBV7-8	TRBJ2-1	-	TGTGCCAGCAGCTTAGCTCGGGGGGCTGATGAGCAGTTCTTC	CASSLARGADEQFF
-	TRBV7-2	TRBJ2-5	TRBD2	TGTGCCAGCAGCCCGTATCGGGGCGGGAGAAGACAAGAGACCCAGTACTTC	CASSPYRGGRRQETQYF
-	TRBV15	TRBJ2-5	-	TGTGCCACCAGCAGAGCCGTTCAAGAGACCCAGTACTTC	CATSRAVQETQYF
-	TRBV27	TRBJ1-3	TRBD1	TGTGCCAGCAGTTTACGAGCCGGGACAGGGTTGAACACCATATATTTT	CASSLRAGTGLNTIYF
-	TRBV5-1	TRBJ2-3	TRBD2	TGCGCCAGCAGCTTGGCCTATCTAGCGGGAGGATTAGATACGCAGTATTTT	CASSLAYLAGGLDTQYF
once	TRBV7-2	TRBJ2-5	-	TGTGCCAGCAGCTTAGCGTATAGCGGAGAAGAGACCCAGTACTTC	CASSLAYSGEETQYF
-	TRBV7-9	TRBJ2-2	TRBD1	TGTGCCAGCAGCTCTCAGGGGGCTATCGGGGAGCTGTTTTTT	CASSSQGAIGELFF